These 18 T cell receptor beta chains came from one sample sequenced in a study of T cell changes during pregnancy in multiple sclerosis (dated by TCRdb to between 2019 and 2020). Preparation of the library involved the immunoSEQ multiplex PCR assay. TCRdb stores this immuneACCESS table with in-frame sequences only. Part of the clones is absent; in the studies checked, under half of the shortfall reflects unresolved V genes, and no reason is known for the rest. The sample table holds approximately 60,000 clones, of which roughly 90% were seen once. About 2.7% of the sample belongs to the ten largest clones. The input for sequencing was peripheral blood, taken in the second trimester of pregnancy. The receptors originated from a female donor in good health, enrolled as a control in a pregnancy study.

V gene TRBV7-8 combines with J gene TRBJ2-3, with no clear D. The CDR3 totals 17 residues. The V gene's germline CDR1 is SGHVS and CDR2 FQNEAQ. Trimming shortened V by 2 bases and J by 1 base, and 16 bases separated the two germline ends. CDR3 DNA: TGTGCCAGCAGCTTATCGGGTAGCAAGACTGGCACAGATACGCAGTATTTT. Translated, it gives CASSLSGSKTGTDTQYF.

The V gene is TRBV7-9, the J gene TRBJ1-4; D remains ambiguous. The CDR3 length is 14 residues. Germline lookup yields CDR1 SEHNR and CDR2 FQNEAQ (reference sequence). V gave up 5 bases and J gave up 7 bases, with 14 bases separating them. This chain's CDR3 is CASSALGVSEKLFF. DNA of the CDR3: TGTGCCAGCAGCGCCTTGGGCGTAAGTGAAAAACTGTTTTTT.

The chain recombines TRBV20-1 with TRBJ1-1; no clear D gene. Deletions cut 0 bases from V and 7 bases from J, with 6 bases between. This CDR3 contains 11 residues. Germline V gene data show CDR1 as DFQATT and CDR2 as SNEGSKA (reference sequence). CDR3 coding DNA: TGCAGTGCTAGAGAAAAGCTTGAAGCTTTCTTT. It yields the protein CSAREKLEAFF.

The rearrangement joins TRBV6-1 to TRBJ2-3; TRBD2 aligns across 8 bases. This CDR3 is 16 amino acids long. V dropped 4 bases and J dropped 2; count of bases not matched to a gene: 8. CDR1 and CDR2 (germline): MNHNS, SASEGT. This CDR3 is CASSAHSGKNTDTQYF. In DNA form, the CDR3 reads TGTGCCAGCAGTGCCCATAGCGGGAAGAACACAGATACGCAGTATTTT.

This clone turned up a few times. The chain is built from TRBV10-3 and TRBJ1-1, with D hard to call. The CDR3 has 13 amino acids. V gave up 6 bases and J gave up 2 bases, with 10 bases separating them. Germline assignment: CDR1 ENHRY and CDR2 SYGVKD. CDR3 region: CAIRPGANTEAFF. For the CDR3, the DNA is TGTGCCATCAGGCCGGGAGCTAACACTGAAGCTTTCTTT.

This clone was recorded once. The chain recombines TRBV28 with TRBJ2-7; D not certain. Germline V CDR1 and CDR2: MDHEN, SYDVKM. The CDR3 sequence is 15 residues long. V was pared by 3 bases and J by 1 base, with 13 bases between. CDR3 in amino acids: CASSFSRAASYEQYF. CDR3 sequence (DNA): TGTGCCAGCAGTTTCTCCCGCGCGGCTTCCTACGAGCAGTACTTC.

The chain uses TRBV28 and TRBJ2-7; D possibly corresponds to TRBD1 (5 bases). Looked up from germline, CDR1 is MDHEN and CDR2 is SYDVKM. Between the trimmed V and J ends, which lost 2 bases and 0 bases, there was a span of 14 bases. This CDR3 has 16 amino acids. The chain's CDR3 is CASSLRQFLSSYEQYF. CDR3 coding DNA: TGTGCCAGCAGTTTAAGACAGTTCCTTAGCTCCTACGAGCAGTACTTC.

This chain connects TRBV5-1 to TRBJ1-5; the match to TRBD1 covers 7 bases. V lost 4 bases, J lost 4 bases, and 2 bases stayed unmatched. Germline V gene lookup returns CDR1 SGHRS and CDR2 YFSETQ. This CDR3 is 13 amino acids long. CDR3 DNA sequence: TGCGCCAGCAGCCTGGACAGGAATCAGCCCCAGCATTTT. It codes for CASSLDRNQPQHF. The complete variable domain, with remaining parts taken from reference TRBV5-1 and TRBJ1-5, reads KAGVTQTPRYLIKTRGQQVTLSCSPISGHRSVSWYQQTPGQGLQFLFEYFSETQRNKGNFPGRFSGRQFSNSRSEMNVSTLELGDSALYLCASSLDRNQPQHFGDGTRLSIL.

With respect to this clone: One junction end does not reproduce the germline sequence, and a read error may be involved. V and J are TRBV10-3 and TRBJ1-4; D not certain. CDR3 length: 14 amino acids. CDR1 and CDR2 (germline): ENHRY, SYGVKD. Here the CDR3 reads CAISQSRDNEKLFF. CDR3 DNA: TGTGCCATCAGTCAGTCTCGGGATAATGAAAAACTGTTTTTT.

This clone was seen once. V gene TRBV6-5 combines with J gene TRBJ1-1; no clear D. V gave up 2 bases and J gave up 3 bases, with 7 bases separating them. CDR1 and CDR2 from the germline V gene are MNHEY and SVGAGI. The CDR3 has 13 residues. CDR3 amino acids: CASSYGGYTEAFF. CDR3 bases: TGTGCCAGCAGTTACGGCGGGTACACTGAAGCTTTCTTT.

The chain has TRBV28 and TRBJ1-2; no definite D call. Trimming left V 3 bases short and J 6 bases short, with 17 bases between. In germline, CDR1 is MDHEN, CDR2 SYDVKM. There are 15 residues in the CDR3. The CDR3 bases are TGTGCCAGCAGTTTGGCGGGGTACCCGTTGGATGGCTACACCTTC. Encoded protein: CASSLAGYPLDGYTF.

The V gene is TRBV4-2, the J gene TRBJ2-5; tentative D call: TRBD1 (5 bases). CDR1 and CDR2 (germline): LGHNA, YNFKEQ. The CDR3 sequence is 14 residues long. The V and J ends lost 1 base and 3 bases respectively, with 9 bases between them. CDR3: CASSQGTREETQYF. CDR3 in DNA: TGTGCCAGCAGCCAAGGAACCAGGGAAGAGACCCAGTACTTC.

V is TRBV5-6 and J is TRBJ2-7; TRBD2 aligns across 7 bases. The germline gives CDR1 SGHDT, CDR2 YYEEEE. CDR3 size: 15 residues. With 0 bases clipped from V and 3 bases from J, the junction kept 6 bases outside the gene matches. CDR3 region: CASSLVGGYRYEQYF. The CDR3 DNA is TGTGCCAGCAGCTTGGTCGGGGGGTACCGCTACGAGCAGTACTTC.

The V gene is TRBV6-6, the J gene TRBJ2-7; weak D call: TRBD2 (6 bases). Germline CDR1 is MNHNY and CDR2 is SVGAGI (reference sequence). Trimming stripped 2 bases from V and 4 bases from J, with 9 bases between. CDR3 length: 13 residues. As DNA, the CDR3 is TGTGCCAGCAGTTACGGGGCGGGGTACGAGCAGTACTTC. It specifies CASSYGAGYEQYF.

The V and J genes are TRBV5-6 and TRBJ1-2; D is ambiguous. This CDR3 has 15 residues. V lost 0 bases to trimming and J lost 3 bases, with 12 bases between them. Germline CDR1 is SGHDT and CDR2 is YYEEEE. This CDR3 reads CASSLGVGGYYGYTF. Here the CDR3 DNA reads TGTGCCAGCAGCTTGGGGGTCGGCGGATACTATGGCTACACCTTC.

The chain uses TRBV4-2 and TRBJ2-5, with 7 nucleotides matching TRBD1. Germline CDR1 and CDR2: LGHNA and YNFKEQ. This CDR3 contains 16 residues. J lost 0 bases, V lost 1 base, and 5 bases had no gene match. The CDR3 reads CASSQAKTGDQETQYF. The CDR3 coding sequence is TGTGCCAGCAGCCAAGCGAAAACAGGGGACCAAGAGACCCAGTACTTC.

CDR3: CASRARLHDTGELFF. As DNA, the CDR3 is TGTGCCAGCCGCGCGAGGCTTCACGACACCGGGGAGCTGTTTTTT. V and J are TRBV6-1 and TRBJ2-2, with D hard to call. The germline V gene encodes CDR1 MNHNS and CDR2 SASEGT. V was trimmed by 8 bases and J by 3 bases, leaving 16 bases between them. This CDR3 spans 15 amino acids.

There are a few counts of this clone. This sequence joins TRBV7-3 and TRBJ2-5; D may be TRBD2 (6 bases). The CDR3 extends over 13 amino acids. Germline V gives CDR1 SGHTA, CDR2 FQGTGA. V gave up 1 base and J gave up 5 bases, with 8 bases separating them. CDR3 nucleotides: TGTGCCAGCAGCTTAAGACTAGGCGAGACCCAGTACTTC. This sequence encodes CASSLRLGETQYF.